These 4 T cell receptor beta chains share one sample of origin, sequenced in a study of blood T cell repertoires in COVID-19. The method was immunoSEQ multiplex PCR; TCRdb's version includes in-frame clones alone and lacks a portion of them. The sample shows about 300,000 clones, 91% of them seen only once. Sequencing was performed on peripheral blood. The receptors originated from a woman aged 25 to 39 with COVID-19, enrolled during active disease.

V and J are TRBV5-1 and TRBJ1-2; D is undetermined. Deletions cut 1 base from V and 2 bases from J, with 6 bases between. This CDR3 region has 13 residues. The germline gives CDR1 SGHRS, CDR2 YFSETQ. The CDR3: CASSLLRNYGYTF. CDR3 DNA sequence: TGCGCCAGCAGCTTGCTGCGGAACTATGGCTACACCTTC.

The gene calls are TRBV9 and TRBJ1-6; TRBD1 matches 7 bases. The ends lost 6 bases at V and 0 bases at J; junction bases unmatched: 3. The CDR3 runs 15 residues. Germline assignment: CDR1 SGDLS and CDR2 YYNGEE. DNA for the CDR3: TGTGCCAGCAACCCAGGGGGCTCCTATAATTCACCCCTCCACTTT. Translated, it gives CASNPGGSYNSPLHF.

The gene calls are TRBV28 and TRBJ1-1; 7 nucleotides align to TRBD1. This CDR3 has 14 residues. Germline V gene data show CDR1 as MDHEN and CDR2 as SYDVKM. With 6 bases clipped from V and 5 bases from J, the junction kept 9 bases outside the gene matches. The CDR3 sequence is CASRPTGAKTEAFF. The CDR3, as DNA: TGTGCCAGCAGACCTACAGGGGCGAAAACTGAAGCTTTCTTT.

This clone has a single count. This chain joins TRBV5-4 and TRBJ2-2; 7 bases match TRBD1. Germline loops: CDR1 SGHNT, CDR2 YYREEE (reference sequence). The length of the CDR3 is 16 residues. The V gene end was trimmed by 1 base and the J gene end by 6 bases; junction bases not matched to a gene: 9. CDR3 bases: TGTGCCAGCAGCTTGTGGGGTGGGACAGCCCCCGGGGAGCTGTTTTTT. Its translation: CASSLWGGTAPGELFF.